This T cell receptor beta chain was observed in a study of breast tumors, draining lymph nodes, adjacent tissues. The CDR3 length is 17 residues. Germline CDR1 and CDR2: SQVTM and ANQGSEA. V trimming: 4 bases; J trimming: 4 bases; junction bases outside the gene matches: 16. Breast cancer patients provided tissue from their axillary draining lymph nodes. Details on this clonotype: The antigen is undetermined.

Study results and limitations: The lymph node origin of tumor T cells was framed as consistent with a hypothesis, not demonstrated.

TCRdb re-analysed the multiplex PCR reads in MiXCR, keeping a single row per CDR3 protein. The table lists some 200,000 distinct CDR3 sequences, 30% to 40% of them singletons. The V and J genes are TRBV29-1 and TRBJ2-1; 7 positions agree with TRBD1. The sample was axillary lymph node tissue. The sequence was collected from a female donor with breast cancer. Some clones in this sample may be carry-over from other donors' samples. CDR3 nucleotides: TGCAGCGTTGTTTACTACTTAGGGGACAGCCGATACAATGAGCAGTTCTTC. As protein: CSVVYYLGDSRYNEQFF.